The entry below gives a single T cell receptor (beta chain) sequence along with its context. Its cognate antigen is unknown. V dropped 2 bases and J dropped 2 bases, with 13 bases sitting between them. CDR1 is GTSNPN, CDR2 SVGIG, per germline (reference sequence). The CDR3 is made up of 14 amino acids. The data derive from a study of T cell responses to AZD1222 COVID-19 vaccine. Study conclusions and caveats: Repertoire samples came only from after the peak T cell response. Seropositive status at baseline applied to only 5 or 6 AZD1222 recipients.

Only in-frame clones appear in the TCRdb table, and some are missing; sequencing was by immunoSEQ multiplex PCR. This sample has around 120,000 clones, with nearly 90% found just once. The rearrangement uses TRBV30 and TRBJ2-7; D call uncertain. The source material was peripheral blood, sampled on day 0 of AZD1222 vaccination. The sequence was obtained from an adult in good health. Written as DNA, the CDR3 is TGTGCCTGGAGTCCTCCCCTCCCAACCTACGAGCAGTACTTC. This gives the protein CAWSPPLPTYEQYF.